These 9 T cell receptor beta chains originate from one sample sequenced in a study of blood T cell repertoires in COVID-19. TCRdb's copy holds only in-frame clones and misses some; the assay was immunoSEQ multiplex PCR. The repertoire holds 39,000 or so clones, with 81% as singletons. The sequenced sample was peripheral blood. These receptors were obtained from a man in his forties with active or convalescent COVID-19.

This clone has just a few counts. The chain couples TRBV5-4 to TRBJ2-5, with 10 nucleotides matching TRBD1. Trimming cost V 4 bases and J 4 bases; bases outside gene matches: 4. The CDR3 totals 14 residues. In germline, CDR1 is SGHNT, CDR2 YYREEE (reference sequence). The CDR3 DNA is TGTGCCAGCAGCACCGGACAGGGGGGAGAGACCCAGTACTTC. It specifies CASSTGQGGETQYF.

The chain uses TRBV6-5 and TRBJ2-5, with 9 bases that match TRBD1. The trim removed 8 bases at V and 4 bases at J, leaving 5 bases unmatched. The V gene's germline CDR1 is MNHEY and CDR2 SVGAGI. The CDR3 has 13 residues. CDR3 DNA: TGTGCCAGCCACAGGGGGCATTTAGAGACCCAGTACTTC. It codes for CASHRGHLETQYF.

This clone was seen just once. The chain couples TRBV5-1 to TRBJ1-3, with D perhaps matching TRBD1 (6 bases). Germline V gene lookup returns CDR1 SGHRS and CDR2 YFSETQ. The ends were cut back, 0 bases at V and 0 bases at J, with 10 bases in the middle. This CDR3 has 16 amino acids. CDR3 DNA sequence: TGCGCCAGCAGCTTGGGAGGACAGAGCTCTGGAAACACCATATATTTT. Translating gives CASSLGGQSSGNTIYF. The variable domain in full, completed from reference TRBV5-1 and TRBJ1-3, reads KAGVTQTPRYLIKTRGQQVTLSCSPISGHRSVSWYQQTPGQGLQFLFEYFSETQRNKGNFPGRFSGRQFSNSRSEMNVSTLELGDSALYLCASSLGGQSSGNTIYFGEGSWLTVV.

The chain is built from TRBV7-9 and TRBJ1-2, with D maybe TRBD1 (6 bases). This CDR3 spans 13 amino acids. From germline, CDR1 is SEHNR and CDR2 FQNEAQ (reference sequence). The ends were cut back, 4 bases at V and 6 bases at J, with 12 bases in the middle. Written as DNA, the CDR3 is TGTGCCAGCAGCTCTCCTAGGACAGATGGCTACACCTTC. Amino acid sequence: CASSSPRTDGYTF.

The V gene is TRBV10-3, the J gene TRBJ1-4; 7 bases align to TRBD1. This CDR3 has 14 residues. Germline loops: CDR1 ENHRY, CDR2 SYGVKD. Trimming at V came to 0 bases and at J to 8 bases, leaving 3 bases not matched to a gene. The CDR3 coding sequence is TGTGCCATCAGTGAGTCGACAGGGCGGGAAAAACTGTTTTTT. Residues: CAISESTGREKLFF.

The CDR3 sequence is CASSRDRTHNYGYTF. The DNA for the CDR3 is TGTGCCAGCAGCCGTGACAGGACACATAACTATGGCTACACCTTC. V usage is TRBV7-9 and J usage is TRBJ1-2; maybe TRBD1 (6 bases). The CDR3 consists of 15 residues. Deletions cut 5 bases from V and 1 base from J, with 14 bases between. Germline V gives CDR1 SEHNR, CDR2 FQNEAQ (reference sequence).

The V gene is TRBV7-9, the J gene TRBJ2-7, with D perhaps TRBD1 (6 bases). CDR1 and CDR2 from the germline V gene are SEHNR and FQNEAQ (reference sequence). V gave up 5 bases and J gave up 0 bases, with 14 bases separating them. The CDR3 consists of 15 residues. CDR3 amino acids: CASSRTVQSSYEQYF. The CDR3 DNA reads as TGTGCCAGCAGCCGGACAGTCCAGAGCTCCTACGAGCAGTACTTC.

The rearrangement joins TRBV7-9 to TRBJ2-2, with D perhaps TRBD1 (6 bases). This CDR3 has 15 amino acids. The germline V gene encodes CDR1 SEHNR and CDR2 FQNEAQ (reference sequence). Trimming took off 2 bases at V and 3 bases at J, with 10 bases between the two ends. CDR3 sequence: CASSLRGFDTGELFF. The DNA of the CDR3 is TGTGCCAGCAGCTTAAGGGGGTTCGACACCGGGGAGCTGTTTTTT.

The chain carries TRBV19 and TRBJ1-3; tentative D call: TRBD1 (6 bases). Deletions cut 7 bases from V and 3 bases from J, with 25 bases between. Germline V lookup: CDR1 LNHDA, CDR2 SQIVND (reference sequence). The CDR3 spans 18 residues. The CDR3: CASTTHPPTGKVGNTIYF. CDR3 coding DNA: TGTGCCAGTACCACCCACCCCCCGACAGGAAAAGTTGGAAACACCATATATTTT.